The source of this TCR beta chain is a study of T-cell reconstitution after alpha-beta-depleted transplantation in children. Points from the study as a whole: There were reportedly several hundred expanded graft clones from which alpha-beta T cells came about two months after transplant.

This clonotype was observed a few times. Its matching antigen is unknown. This sample's TCRbeta library carried unique molecular identifier barcodes. MiXCR was run by TCRdb on the PCR reads, yielding one entry per CDR3 protein. The table includes about a million distinct CDR3 sequences, about 29% detected once. The CDR3 has 16 residues. Germline assignment: CDR1 MGHRA and CDR2 YSYEKL. The V end lost 0 bases, the J end lost 5 bases, and 14 bases lay between the germline ends. The origin of this receptor is a boy in the first two years of life who had a stem cell transplant for SCID, so the T cells may come from the graft donor. The sample here was PBMCs, mostly from graft donor cells, taken 360 days after TCRalphabeta/CD19-depleted stem cell transplant. The chain is built from TRBV4-1 and TRBJ1-5; D gene ambiguous. Here the CDR3 reads CASSQDPGSPYQPQHF. CDR3 DNA: TGCGCCAGCAGCCAAGACCCGGGGAGTCCTTATCAGCCCCAGCATTTT.